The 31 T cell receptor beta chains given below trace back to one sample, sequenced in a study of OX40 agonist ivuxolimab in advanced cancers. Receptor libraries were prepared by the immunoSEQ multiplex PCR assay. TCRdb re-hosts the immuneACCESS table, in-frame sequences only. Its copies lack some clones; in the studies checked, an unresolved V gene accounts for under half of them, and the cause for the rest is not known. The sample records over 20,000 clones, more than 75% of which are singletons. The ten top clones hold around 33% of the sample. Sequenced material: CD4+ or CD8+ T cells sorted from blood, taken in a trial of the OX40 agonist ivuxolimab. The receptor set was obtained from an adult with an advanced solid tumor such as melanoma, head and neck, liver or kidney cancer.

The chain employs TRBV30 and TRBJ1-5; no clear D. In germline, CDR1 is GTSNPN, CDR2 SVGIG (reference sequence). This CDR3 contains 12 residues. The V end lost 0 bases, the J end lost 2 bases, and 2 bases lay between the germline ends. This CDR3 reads CAWSVGNQPQHF. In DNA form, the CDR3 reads TGTGCCTGGAGTGTTGGCAATCAGCCCCAGCATTTT.

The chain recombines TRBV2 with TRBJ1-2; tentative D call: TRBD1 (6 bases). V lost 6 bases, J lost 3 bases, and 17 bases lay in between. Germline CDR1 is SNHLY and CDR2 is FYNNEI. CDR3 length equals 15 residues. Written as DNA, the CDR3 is TGTGCCAGCAGCGACCACCTTGGGACATACTATGGCTACACCTTC. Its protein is CASSDHLGTYYGYTF.

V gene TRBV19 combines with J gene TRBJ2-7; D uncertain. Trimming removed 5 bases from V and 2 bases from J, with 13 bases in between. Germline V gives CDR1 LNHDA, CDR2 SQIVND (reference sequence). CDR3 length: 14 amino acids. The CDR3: CASSGVEQTYEQYF. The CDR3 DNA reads TGTGCCAGTAGTGGAGTGGAACAAACCTACGAGCAGTACTTC.

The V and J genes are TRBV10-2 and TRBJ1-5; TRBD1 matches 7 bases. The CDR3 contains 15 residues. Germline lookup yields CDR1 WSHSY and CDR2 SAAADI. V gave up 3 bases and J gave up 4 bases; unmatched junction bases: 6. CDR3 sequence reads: CASSEGTVSNQPQHF. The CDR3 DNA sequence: TGCGCCAGCAGTGAAGGGACAGTCTCAAATCAGCCCCAGCATTTT.

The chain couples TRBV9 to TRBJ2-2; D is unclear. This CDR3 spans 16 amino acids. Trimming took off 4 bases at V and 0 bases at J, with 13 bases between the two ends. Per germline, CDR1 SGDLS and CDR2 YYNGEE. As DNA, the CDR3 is TGTGCCAGCAGCCCGTGGAGAAGTTCGAACACCGGGGAGCTGTTTTTT. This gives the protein CASSPWRSSNTGELFF.

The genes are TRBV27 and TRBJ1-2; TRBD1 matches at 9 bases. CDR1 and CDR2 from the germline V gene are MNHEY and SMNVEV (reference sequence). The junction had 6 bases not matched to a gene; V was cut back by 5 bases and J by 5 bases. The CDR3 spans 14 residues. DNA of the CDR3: TGTGCCAGCAGTCTACAGGGGGCGAGGTATGGCTACACCTTC. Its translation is CASSLQGARYGYTF.

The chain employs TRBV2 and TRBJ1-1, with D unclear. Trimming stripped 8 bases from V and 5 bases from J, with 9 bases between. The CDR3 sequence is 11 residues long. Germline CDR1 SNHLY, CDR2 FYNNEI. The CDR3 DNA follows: TGTGCCAGCGGAGAGTTAACTGAAGCTTTCTTT. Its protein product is CASGELTEAFF. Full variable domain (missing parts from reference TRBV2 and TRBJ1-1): EPEVTQTPSHQVTQMGQEVILRCVPISNHLYFYWYRQILGQKVEFLVSFYNNEISEKSEIFDDQFSVERPDGSNFTLKIRSTKLEDSAMYFCASGELTEAFFGQGTRLTVV.

This CDR3 is CASSQDQGGLGNYGYTF. The CDR3 DNA reads TGCGCCAGCAGCCAAGATCAGGGCGGGTTGGGTAACTATGGCTACACCTTC. This chain joins TRBV4-1 and TRBJ1-2; D perhaps matches TRBD1 (5 bases). This CDR3 comprises 17 residues. Germline CDR1 is MGHRA and CDR2 is YSYEKL. The germline V and J ends were trimmed by 0 bases and 1 base, with 15 bases remaining between them.

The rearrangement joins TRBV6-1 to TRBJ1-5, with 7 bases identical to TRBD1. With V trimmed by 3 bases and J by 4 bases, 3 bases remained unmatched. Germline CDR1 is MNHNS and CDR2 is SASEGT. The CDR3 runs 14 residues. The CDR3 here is CASSDRQGNQPQHF. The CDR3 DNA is TGTGCCAGCAGTGATAGACAGGGTAATCAGCCCCAGCATTTT.

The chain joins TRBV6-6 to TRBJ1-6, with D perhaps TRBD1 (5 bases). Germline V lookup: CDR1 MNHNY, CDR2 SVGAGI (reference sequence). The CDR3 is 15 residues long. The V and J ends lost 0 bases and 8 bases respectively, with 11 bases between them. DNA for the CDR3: TGTGCCAGCAGTTACTCCCGGAGGGGAGATTCACCCCTCCACTTT. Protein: CASSYSRRGDSPLHF.

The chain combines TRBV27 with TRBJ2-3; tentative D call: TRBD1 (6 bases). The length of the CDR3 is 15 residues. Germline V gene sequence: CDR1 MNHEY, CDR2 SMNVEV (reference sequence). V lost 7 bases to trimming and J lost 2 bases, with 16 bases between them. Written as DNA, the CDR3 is TGTGCCAGCAAACGGACAGAAACCTACACAGATACGCAGTATTTT. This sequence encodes CASKRTETYTDTQYF.

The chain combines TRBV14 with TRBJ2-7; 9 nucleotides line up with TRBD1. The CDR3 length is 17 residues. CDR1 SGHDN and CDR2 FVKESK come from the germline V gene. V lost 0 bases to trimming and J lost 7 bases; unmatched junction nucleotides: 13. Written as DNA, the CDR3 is TGTGCCAGCAGCCAAGACCCCACAGGGGGCGACATCTTGGAGCAGTACTTC. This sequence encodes CASSQDPTGGDILEQYF.

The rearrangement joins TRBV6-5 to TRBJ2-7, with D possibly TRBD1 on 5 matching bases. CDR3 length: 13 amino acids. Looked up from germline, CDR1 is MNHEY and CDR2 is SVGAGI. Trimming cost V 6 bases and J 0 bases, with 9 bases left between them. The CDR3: CASRDRSSYEQYF. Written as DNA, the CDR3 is TGTGCCAGCAGAGACAGAAGCTCCTACGAGCAGTACTTC.

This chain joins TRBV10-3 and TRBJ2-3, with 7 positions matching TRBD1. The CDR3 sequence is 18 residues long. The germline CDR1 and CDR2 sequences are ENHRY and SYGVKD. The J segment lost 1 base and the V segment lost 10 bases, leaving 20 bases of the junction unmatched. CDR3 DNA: TGTGCCACCTGGGAAAAAACAGGGGCCCGACCTCGCACAGATACGCAGTATTTT. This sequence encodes CATWEKTGARPRTDTQYF.

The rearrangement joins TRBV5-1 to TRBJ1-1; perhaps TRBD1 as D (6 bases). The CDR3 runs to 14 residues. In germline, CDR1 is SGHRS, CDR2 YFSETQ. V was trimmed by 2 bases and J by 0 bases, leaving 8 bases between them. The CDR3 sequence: CASSFGTLNTEAFF. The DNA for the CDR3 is TGCGCCAGCAGCTTTGGGACACTGAACACTGAAGCTTTCTTT.

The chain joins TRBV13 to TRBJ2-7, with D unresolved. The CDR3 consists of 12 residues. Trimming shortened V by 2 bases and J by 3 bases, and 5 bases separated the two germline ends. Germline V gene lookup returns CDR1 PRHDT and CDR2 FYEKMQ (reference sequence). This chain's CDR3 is CASSLLGYEQYF. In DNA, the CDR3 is TGTGCCAGCAGCTTACTAGGCTACGAGCAGTACTTC. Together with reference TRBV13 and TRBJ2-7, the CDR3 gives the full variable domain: AAGVIQSPRHLIKEKRETATLKCYPIPRHDTVYWYQQGPGQDPQFLISFYEKMQSDKGSIPDRFSAQQFSDYHSELNMSSLELGDSALYFCASSLLGYEQYFGPGTRLTVT.

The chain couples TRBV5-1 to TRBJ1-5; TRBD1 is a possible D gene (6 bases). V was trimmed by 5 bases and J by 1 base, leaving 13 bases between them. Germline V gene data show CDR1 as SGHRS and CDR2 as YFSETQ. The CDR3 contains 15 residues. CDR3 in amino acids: CASSSGTSSNQPQHF. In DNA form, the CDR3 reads TGCGCCAGCAGTTCCGGGACATCCAGCAATCAGCCCCAGCATTTT.

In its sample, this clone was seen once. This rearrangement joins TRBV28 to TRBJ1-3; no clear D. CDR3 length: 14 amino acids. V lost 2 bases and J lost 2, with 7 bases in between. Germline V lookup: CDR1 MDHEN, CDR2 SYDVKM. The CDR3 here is CASSLRGTGNTIYF. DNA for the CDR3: TGTGCCAGCAGTTTAAGAGGGACTGGAAACACCATATATTTT.

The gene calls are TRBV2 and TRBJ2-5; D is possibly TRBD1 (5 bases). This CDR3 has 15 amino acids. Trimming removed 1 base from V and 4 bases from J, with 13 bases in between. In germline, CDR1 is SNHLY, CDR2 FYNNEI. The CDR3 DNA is TGTGCCAGCAGTGAAGGTTTGGGGCAGACAGAGACCCAGTACTTC. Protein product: CASSEGLGQTETQYF.

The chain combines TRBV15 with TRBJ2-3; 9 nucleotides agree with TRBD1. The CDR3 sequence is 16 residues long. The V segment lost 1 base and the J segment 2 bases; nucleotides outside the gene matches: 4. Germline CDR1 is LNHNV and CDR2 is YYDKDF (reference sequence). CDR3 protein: CATSRGTGDHTDTQYF. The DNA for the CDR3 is TGTGCCACCAGCAGAGGGACAGGGGACCACACAGATACGCAGTATTTT.

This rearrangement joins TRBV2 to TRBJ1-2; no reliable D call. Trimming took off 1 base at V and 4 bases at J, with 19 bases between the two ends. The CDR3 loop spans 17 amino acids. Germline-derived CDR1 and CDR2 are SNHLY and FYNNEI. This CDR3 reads CASSEGAGHLGIYGYTF. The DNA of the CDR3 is TGTGCCAGCAGTGAAGGGGCAGGTCACCTGGGGATCTATGGCTACACCTTC.

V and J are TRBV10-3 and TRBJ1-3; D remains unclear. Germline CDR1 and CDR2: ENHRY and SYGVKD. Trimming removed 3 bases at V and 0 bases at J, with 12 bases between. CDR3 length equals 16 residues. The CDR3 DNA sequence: TGTGCCATCAGTGACCCTCGACTCAGCTCTGGAAACACCATATATTTT. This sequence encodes CAISDPRLSSGNTIYF.

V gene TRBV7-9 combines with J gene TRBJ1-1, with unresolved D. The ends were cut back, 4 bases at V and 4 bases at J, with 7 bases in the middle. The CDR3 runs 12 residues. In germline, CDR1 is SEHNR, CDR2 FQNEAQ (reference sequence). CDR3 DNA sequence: TGTGCCAGCAGCTCTGTTGTCACTGAAGCTTTCTTT. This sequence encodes CASSSVVTEAFF.

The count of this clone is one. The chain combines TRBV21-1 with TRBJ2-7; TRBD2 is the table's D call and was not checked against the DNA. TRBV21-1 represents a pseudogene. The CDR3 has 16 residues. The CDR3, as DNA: TGTGCCAGCAGCAAATGGACTTCAAGACGGTCCTACGAGCAGTACTTC. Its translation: CASSKWTSRRSYEQYF.

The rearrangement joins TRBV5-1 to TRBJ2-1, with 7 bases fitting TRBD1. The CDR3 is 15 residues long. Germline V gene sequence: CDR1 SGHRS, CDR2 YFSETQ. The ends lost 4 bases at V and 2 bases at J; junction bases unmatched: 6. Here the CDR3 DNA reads TGCGCCAGCAGCAAGACAGGGAACCCCTACAATGAGCAGTTCTTC. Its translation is CASSKTGNPYNEQFF.

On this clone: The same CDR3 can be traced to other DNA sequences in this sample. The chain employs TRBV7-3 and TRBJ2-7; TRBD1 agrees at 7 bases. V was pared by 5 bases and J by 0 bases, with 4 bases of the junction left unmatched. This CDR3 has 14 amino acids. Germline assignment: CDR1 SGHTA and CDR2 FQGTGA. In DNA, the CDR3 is TGTGCCAGCAGCCCCCGACAGGGCTCCTACGAGCAGTACTTC. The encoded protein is CASSPRQGSYEQYF.

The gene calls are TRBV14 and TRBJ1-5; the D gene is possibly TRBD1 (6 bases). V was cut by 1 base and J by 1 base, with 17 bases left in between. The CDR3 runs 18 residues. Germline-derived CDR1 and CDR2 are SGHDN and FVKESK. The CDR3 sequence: CASSQVGGLDKSNQPQHF. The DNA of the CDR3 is TGTGCCAGCAGCCAAGTTGGGGGCTTGGACAAAAGCAATCAGCCCCAGCATTTT. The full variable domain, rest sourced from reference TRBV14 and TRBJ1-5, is EAGVTQFPSHSVIEKGQTVTLRCDPISGHDNLYWYRRVMGKEIKFLLHFVKESKQDESGMPNNRFLAERTGGTYSTLKVQPAELEDSGVYFCASSQVGGLDKSNQPQHFGDGTRLSIL.

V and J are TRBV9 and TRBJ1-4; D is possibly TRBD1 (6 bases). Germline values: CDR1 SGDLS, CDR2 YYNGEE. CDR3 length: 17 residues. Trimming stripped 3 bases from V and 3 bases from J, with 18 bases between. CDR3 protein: CASSDTGTTFPNEKLFF. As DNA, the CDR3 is TGTGCCAGCAGCGACACCGGGACAACTTTCCCTAATGAAAAACTGTTTTTT. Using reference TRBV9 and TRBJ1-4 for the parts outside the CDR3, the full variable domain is DSGVTQTPKHLITATGQRVTLRCSPRSGDLSVYWYQQSLDQGLQFLIQYYNGEERAKGNILERFSAQQFPDLHSELNLSSLELGDSALYFCASSDTGTTFPNEKLFFGSGTQLSVL.

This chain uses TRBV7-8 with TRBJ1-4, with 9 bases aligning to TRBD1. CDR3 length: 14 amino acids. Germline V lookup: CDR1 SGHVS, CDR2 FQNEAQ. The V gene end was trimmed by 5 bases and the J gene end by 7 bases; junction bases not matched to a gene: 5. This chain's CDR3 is CASSPDRGTEKLFF. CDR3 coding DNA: TGTGCCAGCAGCCCGGACAGGGGAACTGAAAAACTGTTTTTT.

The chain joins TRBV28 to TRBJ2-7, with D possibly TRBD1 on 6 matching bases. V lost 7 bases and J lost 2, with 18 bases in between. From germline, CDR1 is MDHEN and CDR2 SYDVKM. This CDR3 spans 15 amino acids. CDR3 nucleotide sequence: TGTGCCAGCACTCTTGTTTCAGGGGCGCCCTACGAGCAGTACTTC. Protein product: CASTLVSGAPYEQYF.

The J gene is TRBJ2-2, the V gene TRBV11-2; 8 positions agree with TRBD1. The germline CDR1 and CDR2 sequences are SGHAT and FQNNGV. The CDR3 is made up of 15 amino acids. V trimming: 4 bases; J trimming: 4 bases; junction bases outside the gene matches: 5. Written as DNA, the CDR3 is TGTGCCAGCAGCTCCCGACAGGGGAGCACCGGGGAGCTGTTTTTT. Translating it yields CASSSRQGSTGELFF.